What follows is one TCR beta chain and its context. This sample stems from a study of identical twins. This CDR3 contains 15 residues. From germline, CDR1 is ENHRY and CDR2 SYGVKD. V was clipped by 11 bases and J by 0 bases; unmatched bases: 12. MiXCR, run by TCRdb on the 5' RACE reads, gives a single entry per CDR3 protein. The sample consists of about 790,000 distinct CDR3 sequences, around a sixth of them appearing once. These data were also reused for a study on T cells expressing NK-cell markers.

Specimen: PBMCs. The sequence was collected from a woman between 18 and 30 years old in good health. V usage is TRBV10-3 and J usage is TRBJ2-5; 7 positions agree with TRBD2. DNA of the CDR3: TGTGCCTATGGGGGGGTACCGGGGAACCAAGAGACCCAGTACTTC. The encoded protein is CAYGGVPGNQETQYF.